These 10 T cell receptor beta chains were sequenced from one sample in a study of identical twins. TCRdb reprocessed the 5' RACE reads with MiXCR, giving one entry per CDR3 protein. The sample contains roughly 1,500,000 distinct CDR3 sequences, roughly 35% of which appear only once. Input material: cord blood. The origin of the receptors is a newborn girl in good health.

A few counts support this clonotype. This rearrangement joins TRBV7-2 to TRBJ1-6; no firm D call. Trimming took off 3 bases at V and 9 bases at J, with 12 bases between the two ends. The CDR3 sequence is 14 residues long. Germline values: CDR1 SGHTA, CDR2 FQGNSA. CDR3 DNA: TGTGCCAGCAGCTTCGACGGCGTTAGTTCACCCCTCCACTTT. It is translated as CASSFDGVSSPLHF.

DNA for the CDR3: TGTGCCAGCAGTGAATATGCGGGAGGGCCCGATCGAGAGACCCAGTACTTC. As protein: CASSEYAGGPDRETQYF. The rearrangement joins TRBV25-1 to TRBJ2-5; 9 bases agree with TRBD2. Germline V CDR1 and CDR2: MGHDK, SYGVNS. The length of the CDR3 is 17 residues. J was trimmed by 4 bases and V by 0 bases; bases with no gene match: 9.

The sample holds a few counts of this clonotype. This chain links TRBV28 with TRBJ1-5; no firm D call. Per the germline V gene, CDR1 is MDHEN and CDR2 is SYDVKM. V lost 3 bases, J lost 4 bases, and 10 bases lay in between. The CDR3 sequence is 14 residues long. CDR3 residues: CASSFWVVNQPQHF. CDR3 DNA sequence: TGTGCCAGCAGTTTCTGGGTCGTAAATCAGCCCCAGCATTTT.

This clonotype occurred a few times. The chain uses TRBV2 and TRBJ2-4, with 7 bases fitting TRBD1. V gave up 7 bases and J gave up 0 bases; unmatched junction bases: 9. The CDR3 loop spans 16 amino acids. Looked up from germline, CDR1 is SNHLY and CDR2 is FYNNEI. DNA of the CDR3: TGTGCCAGCAATACAGGGGCCCTTCTAGCCAAAAACATTCAGTACTTC. Translated: CASNTGALLAKNIQYF. The full variable domain, its missing parts supplied by reference TRBV2 and TRBJ2-4, is EPEVTQTPSHQVTQMGQEVILRCVPISNHLYFYWYRQILGQKVEFLVSFYNNEISEKSEIFDDQFSVERPDGSNFTLKIRSTKLEDSAMYFCASNTGALLAKNIQYFGAGTRLSVL.

This rearrangement joins TRBV7-9 to TRBJ1-4, with D possibly being TRBD1 (5 bases). The CDR3 loop spans 18 amino acids. The V gene lost 6 bases and the J gene lost 2 bases, with 22 bases spanning the gap. CDR1 is SEHNR, CDR2 FQNEAQ, per germline (reference sequence). CDR3 loop: CASSWNRDPTVTNEKLFF. The DNA for the CDR3 is TGTGCCAGCAGTTGGAACCGGGACCCAACCGTGACTAATGAAAAACTGTTTTTT. The whole variable domain, remainder taken from reference TRBV7-9 and TRBJ1-4, is DTGVSQNPRHKITKRGQNVTFRCDPISEHNRLYWYRQTLGQGPEFLTYFQNEAQLEKSRLLSDRFSAERPKGSFSTLEIQRTEQGDSAMYLCASSWNRDPTVTNEKLFFGSGTQLSVL.

Remarks on this clonotype: A much larger clonotype is one base distant, so this may be a read error. The J gene is TRBJ1-2, the V gene TRBV10-3, with D unresolved. V lost 0 bases and J lost 12, with 11 bases in between. The germline V gene encodes CDR1 ENHRY and CDR2 SYGVKD. This CDR3 is 12 amino acids long. For the CDR3, the DNA is TGTGCCATCAGTGAGTCGAGGGAAGGCCACACCTTC. It yields the protein CAISESREGHTF.

This chain joins TRBV4-2 and TRBJ2-1; no reliable D call. Gene TRBJ2-7 matches the end of the DNA better, so the J call may be wrong. The length of the CDR3 is 16 residues. CDR1 is LGHNA and CDR2 is YNFKEQ in the germline V gene. The CDR3 loop reads CASSQSERSSYNEQYF. CDR3 DNA sequence: TGTGCCAGCAGCCAATCGGAGAGAAGCTCCTACAATGAGCAGTACTTC.

This clonotype turned up a few times. The V gene is TRBV6-6, the J gene TRBJ1-2; 7 bases map to TRBD1. V shed 7 bases and J 6 bases; nucleotides not matched to a gene: 8. The CDR3 has 13 residues. Germline V CDR1 and CDR2: MNHNY, SVGAGI (reference sequence). CDR3 DNA: TGTGCCAGCATCTCCGACAGGGCGGATGGCTACACCTTC. Its translation: CASISDRADGYTF.

The gene calls are TRBV9 and TRBJ1-1, with D unclear. The V and J ends lost 0 bases and 1 base respectively, with 10 bases between them. The CDR3 is 15 residues long. The germline V gene encodes CDR1 SGDLS and CDR2 YYNGEE. CDR3 coding DNA: TGTGCCAGCAGCGTAGTTGGACTTAAGAACACTGAAGCTTTCTTT. Residues: CASSVVGLKNTEAFF.

The rearrangement uses TRBV5-6 and TRBJ2-3, with 11 bases fitting TRBD1. Trimming removed 3 bases from V and 8 bases from J; junction bases left unmatched: 5. Per germline, CDR1 SGHDT and CDR2 YYEEEE. The CDR3 is 14 residues long. CDR3 sequence: CASSYRDRGGTQYF. CDR3 DNA: TGTGCCAGCAGCTACCGGGACAGGGGGGGTACGCAGTATTTT.